This TCR beta chain was captured in a study of shared clonotypes between healthy human individuals. In the CD4+ fraction, cells were divided into CD45RA+ naive and CD45RA-negative memory subsets. In the study's own analysis: Quality scores were absent from the junction-only immunoSEQ sequences, so filtering differed. The table came from immunoSEQ multiplex PCR; TCRdb's copy has only in-frame clones and leaves some out. Clone size and V and J calls were adopted from that table, with D and trimming inferred from the DNA. The sample has around 700,000 clones; approximately 79% are singletons. Trimming removed 4 bases from V and 5 bases from J; junction bases left unmatched: 8. CDR1 and CDR2 from the germline V gene are SGHNT and YENEEA. This CDR3 is built from 15 residues.

The clonotype comes from a woman in her thirties in good health. Sequencing was done on a sample of memory CD4+ T cells sorted from blood. Documented subset: CD45RA-negative fraction. V gene TRBV11-3 combines with J gene TRBJ2-1, with TRBD1 identical over 7 bases. This CDR3 is CASSSSGTANNEQFF. The CDR3 nucleotides read TGTGCCAGCAGCTCATCCGGGACAGCCAACAATGAGCAGTTCTTC.